These T cell receptor beta chains were read from a single sample in a study of cytomegalovirus exposure and HLA in healthy donors. Measured with immunoSEQ multiplex PCR; TCRdb has only the in-frame clones, and not every one. The sample has 45,000 to 65,000 clones. The sequenced sample was PBMCs. The receptors were gathered from a young man in good health and CMV-seropositive. The CDR3 runs from the conserved cysteine through the conserved F or W. The D gene is left open where the match is weak.

j_gene | v_gene | d_gene | CDR3nt | CDR3aa
TRBJ2-2 | TRBV14 | NA | TGTGCCAGCAGCCAAGTAAGGGGCGCCGGGGAGCTGTTTTTT | CASSQVRGAGELFF
TRBJ2-5 | TRBV6-5 | NA | TGTGCCAGCAGTTACCCCGGCGAGGCCCAGTACTTC | CASSYPGEAQYF
TRBJ2-5 | TRBV18 | NA | TGTGCCAGCTCACCACCGGGGACTGTGACCCAGTACTTC | CASSPPGTVTQYF
TRBJ2-2 | TRBV6-1 | NA | TGTGCCAGCAGTGAAGCAGGGGACACCGGGGAGCTGTTTTTT | CASSEAGDTGELFF
TRBJ2-3 | TRBV18 | TRBD2 | TGTGCCAGCTCAACATGGAGCCCTAGCGGGAGCACTTACCTTAGCACAGATACGCAGTATTTT | CASSTWSPSGSTYLSTDTQYF
TRBJ1-2 | TRBV10-3 | NA | TGTGCCATCGGAGATACCGGCTACACCTTC | CAIGDTGYTF
TRBJ2-6 | TRBV9 | NA | TGTGCCAGCAGCCTCCCCGGGGCCAACGTCCTGACTTTC | CASSLPGANVLTF
TRBJ1-1 | TRBV5-5 | TRBD1 | TGTGCCAGCAGCTGGACAGGGGGGAACACTGAAGCTTTCTTT | CASSWTGGNTEAFF
TRBJ2-2 | TRBV10-2 | NA | TGCACCAGCAGACCACAGTCCACCGGGGAGCTGTTTTTT | CTSRPQSTGELFF
TRBJ1-4 | TRBV19 | NA | TGTGCCACCCGCAACCTCTCAGGGGACGAAAAACTGTTTTTT | CATRNLSGDEKLFF
TRBJ2-3 | TRBV11-3 | TRBD2 | TGTGCCGGTTCAAAAAGCGGGGAATTCACAGATACGCAGTATTTT | CAGSKSGEFTDTQYF
TRBJ2-3 | TRBV7-2 | NA | TGTGCCAGCAGCTTAAGCCCTAGCACAGATACGCAGTATTTT | CASSLSPSTDTQYF
TRBJ1-4 | TRBV27 | NA | TGTGCCAGCAGTCTTCGGACAGTTAATGAAAAACTGTTTTTT | CASSLRTVNEKLFF
TRBJ2-1 | TRBV28 | NA | TGTGCCAGCAGCAGAATTGACCTGGAGGGTTACAATGAGCAGTTCTTC | CASSRIDLEGYNEQFF
TRBJ2-1 | TRBV7-2 | NA | TGTGCCAGCAGCTTAGTTAGTGGATGGGAGATCTCCTACAATGAGCAGTTCTTC | CASSLVSGWEISYNEQFF
TRBJ1-5 | TRBV7-9 | TRBD1 | TGTGCCAGCAGCCCGACAGGGATTAGCAATCAGCCCCAGCATTTT | CASSPTGISNQPQHF
TRBJ2-5 | TRBV5-1 | NA | TGCGCCAGCAGCTCGAATCGGGAGACCCAGTACTTC | CASSSNRETQYF
TRBJ1-1 | TRBV9 | TRBD1 | TGTGCCAGCAGCGAACGACAGGGGGCTATGAGCACTGAAGCTTTCTTT | CASSERQGAMSTEAFF
TRBJ2-7 | TRBV19 | TRBD2 | TGTGCCAGGTCCGGGGAGCAGGACGGGAGGGCCGCGCAGTACTTC | CARSGEQDGRAAQYF
TRBJ1-2 | TRBV19 | NA | TGTGCCAGTAGTATGATTGGTGCGACAGGAGGAGTTGACTATGGCTACACCTTC | CASSMIGATGGVDYGYTF
TRBJ1-3 | TRBV5-1 | NA | TGCGCCAGCAGCTCGAGACGGGGCTCTGGAAACACCATATATTTT | CASSSRRGSGNTIYF
TRBJ2-7 | TRBV28 | NA | TGTGCCAGCAGTTCAGTTGAGCAGTACTTC | CASSSVEQYF
TRBJ1-1 | TRBV9 | NA | TGTGCCAGCAGCGTAGACTCAGGGGTTTCAGCCCTAGGCACTGAAGCTTTCTTT | CASSVDSGVSALGTEAFF